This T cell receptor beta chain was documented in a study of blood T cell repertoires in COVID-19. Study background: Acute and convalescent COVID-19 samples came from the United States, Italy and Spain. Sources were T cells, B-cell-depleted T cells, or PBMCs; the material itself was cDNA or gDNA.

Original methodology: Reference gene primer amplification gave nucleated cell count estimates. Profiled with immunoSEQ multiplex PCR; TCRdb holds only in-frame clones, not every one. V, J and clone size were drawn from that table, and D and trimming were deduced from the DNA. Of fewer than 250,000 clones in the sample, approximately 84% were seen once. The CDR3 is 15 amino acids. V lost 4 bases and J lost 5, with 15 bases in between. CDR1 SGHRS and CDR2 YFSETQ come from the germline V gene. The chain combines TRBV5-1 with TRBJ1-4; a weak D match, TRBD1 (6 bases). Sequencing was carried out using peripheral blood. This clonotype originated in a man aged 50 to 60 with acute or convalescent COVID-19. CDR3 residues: CASSDGQPTNEKLFF. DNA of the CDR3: TGCGCCAGCAGCGATGGACAGCCGACGAATGAAAAACTGTTTTTT.